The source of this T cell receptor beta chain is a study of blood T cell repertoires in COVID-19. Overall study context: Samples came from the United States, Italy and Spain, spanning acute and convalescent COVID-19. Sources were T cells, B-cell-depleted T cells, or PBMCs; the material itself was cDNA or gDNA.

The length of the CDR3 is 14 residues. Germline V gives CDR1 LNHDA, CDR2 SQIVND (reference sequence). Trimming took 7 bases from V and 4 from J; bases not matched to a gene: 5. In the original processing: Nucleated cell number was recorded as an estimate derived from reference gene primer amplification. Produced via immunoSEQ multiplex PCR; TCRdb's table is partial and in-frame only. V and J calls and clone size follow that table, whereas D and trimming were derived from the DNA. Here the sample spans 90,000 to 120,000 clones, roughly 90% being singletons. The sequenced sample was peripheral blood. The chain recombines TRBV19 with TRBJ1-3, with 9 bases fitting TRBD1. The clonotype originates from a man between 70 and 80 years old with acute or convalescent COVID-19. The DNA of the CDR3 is TGTGCCAGTACTCACAGGGGGCAAGGAAACACCATATATTTT. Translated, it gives CASTHRGQGNTIYF.